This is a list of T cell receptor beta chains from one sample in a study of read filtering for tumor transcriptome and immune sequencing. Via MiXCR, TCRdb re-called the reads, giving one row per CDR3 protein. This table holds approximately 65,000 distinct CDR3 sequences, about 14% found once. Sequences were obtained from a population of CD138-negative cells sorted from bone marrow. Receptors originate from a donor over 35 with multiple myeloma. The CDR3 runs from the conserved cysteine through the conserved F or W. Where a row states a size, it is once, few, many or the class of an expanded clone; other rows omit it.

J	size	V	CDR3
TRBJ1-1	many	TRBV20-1	CSASPGTGSNTEAFF
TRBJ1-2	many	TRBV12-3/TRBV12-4	CASSRQGIYGYTF
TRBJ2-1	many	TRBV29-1	CSVAARGAHNEQFF
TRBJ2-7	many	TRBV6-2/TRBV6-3	CASIPAGAYEQYF
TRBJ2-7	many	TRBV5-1	CASSLEGMSYEQYF
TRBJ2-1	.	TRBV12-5	CASVKFFRDREWGWLNEQFF
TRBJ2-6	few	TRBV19	CASSTKGSSSGANVLTF
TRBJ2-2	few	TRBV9	CASEPGQGNTGELFF
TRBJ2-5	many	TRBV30	CAWIGLAGVGTQYF
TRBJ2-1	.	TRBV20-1	CSAAPNPSGDNEQFF
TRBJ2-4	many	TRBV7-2	CASSPIGTGILGGRNIQYF
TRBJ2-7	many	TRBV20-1	CSAGTDSSYEQYF
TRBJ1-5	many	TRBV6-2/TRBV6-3	CASRPQGNQPQHF
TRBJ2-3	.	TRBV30	CAWSTTDTQYF
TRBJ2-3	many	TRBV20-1	CSAGTGGTDTQYF
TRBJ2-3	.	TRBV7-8	CASSRTSFADTQYF
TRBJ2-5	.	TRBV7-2	CASSLIVQGPETQYF
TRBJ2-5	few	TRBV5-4	CASSLSFGLAVQETQYF
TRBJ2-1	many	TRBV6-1	CASSESDWGAGRYNEQFF
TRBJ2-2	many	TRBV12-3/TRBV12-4	CASSPSMKTSGRAGNTGELFF
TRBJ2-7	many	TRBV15	CATSRVGIAGRNYEQYF
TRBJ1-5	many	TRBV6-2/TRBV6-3	CASSSTRNQPQHF
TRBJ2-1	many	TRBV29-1	CSVGMGDNEQFF
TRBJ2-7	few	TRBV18	CASSRSSYEQYF
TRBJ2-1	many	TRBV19	CASSIGTSNNEQFF
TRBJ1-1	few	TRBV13	CAGRDRERDTEAFF
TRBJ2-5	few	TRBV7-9	CASSLTTGSETQYF
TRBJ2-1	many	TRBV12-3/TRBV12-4	CASSFRGSQGEFF
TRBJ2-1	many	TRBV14	CASSPREGLAGGYEQFF
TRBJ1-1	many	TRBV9	CASSVAWEGTEAFF